This paragraph covers one TCR beta chain sequence. This clonotype was counted many times. Which antigen it targets is not known. Per-base qualities were not stored, and no clone one base away is much larger. This record comes from a study of immune heterogeneity within non-small cell lung tumors (dated by TCRdb to 2017 to 2018). About the full investigation: Histology comprised a handful of squamous cell carcinomas, approximately nine non-squamous carcinomas and 1 tumor not otherwise specified. To examine intratumoral immune heterogeneity, the study used whole-exome sequencing, RNA-seq and TCR beta repertoire sequencing on multiple spatially distinct regions of each NSCLC tumor. Transcriptome data were available for just approximately 44 loci from about a dozen patients, whereas TCR repertoire analysis spanned fewer than 60 tumor loci from 15 patients. For mutant peptides 8 to 11 amino acids long, netMHCpan-3.0 predicted neoantigen binding to the HLA alleles of each patient. The study at large found these results: Individual patients mostly had different high-frequency TCR beta clonotypes. Within a given patient, the same dominant CDR3B clonotypes showed up repeatedly across loci, although different tumor locations also carried unique high-frequency clones. Local T-cell repertoire clonality showed a statistically significant but moderate positive correlation with local tumor mutational burden (R 0.3 to 0.4).

V sheds 0 bases and J sheds 4 bases, leaving 8 bases between their ends. Taken from the germline V gene, the CDR1 and CDR2 loops are SGDLS and YYNGEE. The CDR3 spans 13 residues, from the cysteine through the phenylalanine. Only CDR3 DNA is held: 39 bases, read in frame from base 1. For the TCR template, genomic DNA was extracted from bulk tumor tissue, and 500 to 600 ng of gDNA was amplified for each sample. During surgery, multiple biopsies were taken from each primary tumor and placed as far apart as possible within the tumor mass. The study cohort was described as untreated, and patients were newly diagnosed NSCLC cases undergoing curative surgery. The donor group was made up of 15 newly diagnosed non-small cell lung cancer patients undergoing surgery with curative intent. Resected tumor masses were reviewed by two independent pathologists. Only DNA and RNA samples of high quality went on to sequencing.

The TCR beta CDR3 region was amplified with a multiplex PCR system whose first round of approximately 10 cycles used 32 V-gene forward primers and 13 J-gene reverse primers. A QIAGEN Multiplex PCR Kit was used for first-round PCR, and the primer sequences were filed in Chinese patent CN105087789A. A second PCR round added Illumina universal primers using the Phusion High-Fidelity PCR Kit. TCR libraries were paired-end sequenced at 151 bp read length on the Illumina HiSeq X Ten platform. The original methods were these. Cutadapt was used to discard reads without multiplex PCR primers, PEAR merged the read pairs, and MiXCR with default settings called the CDR3 regions. Shannon entropy measured repertoire diversity, and clonality was calculated as one minus the Shannon entropy divided by the ln of the count of productive unique sequences. Clonotypes at a frequency of at least 0.5% were defined as dominant or high-frequency T-cell clones. The public sequencing data were trimmed at Q25 with fastp and processed into clonotypes with MiXCR by TCRdb, which kept only in-frame beta chains. Rows are combined by CDR3 protein, so each entry shows the most common genes and DNA. TCRdb's processing, not the authors', yielded these V and J calls. The table for this sample lists 9,000 to 13,000 distinct CDR3 sequences; about 25% of them were counted only once. 27% of the sample is taken by the ten largest.

Sample: lung tumor tissue. This sequence was found in a woman aged 45-65 years with non-small cell lung cancer. The sequence is built from TRBV9 and TRBJ2-7, with the D gene not confidently named. The sequenced DNA is TGTGCCAGCAGCGTAGCCCCCTGGTACGAGCAGTACTTC. The encoded protein is CASSVAPWYEQYF.